This T cell receptor (beta chain) was documented in a study of cytomegalovirus exposure and HLA in healthy donors. Study findings and constraints: Reportedly, diagnosis of cytomegalovirus status by the classifier showed high specificity and sensitivity. Links to common viral pathogens appeared, in a later analysis, for several of the most significant clusters. Presence/absence analyses assumed roughly uniform sequencing depth across donors.

As for this clone: Antigen specificity is unknown.

This CDR3 is built from 17 residues. V lost 5 bases and J 2 bases, leaving 22 bases between the germline ends. Germline CDR1 is SGHVS and CDR2 is FNYEAQ. The PCR employed 60 Vbeta primers together with 13 Jbeta primers. TCRdb keeps only in-frame clones here, not all; method: immunoSEQ multiplex PCR. The data show 130,000 or so clones, with 70% to 85% seen just once and 1.5% to 2% held by the top ten. The receptor's source is a woman in her 40s in good health and CMV-seronegative. Sequencing used PBMCs. The V and J genes are TRBV7-6 and TRBJ2-7; D remains ambiguous. The CDR3 bases are TGTGCCAGCAGCCCTCTTGTTGGGCAGCCCTTAACCTACGAGCAGTACTTC. It codes for CASSPLVGQPLTYEQYF.